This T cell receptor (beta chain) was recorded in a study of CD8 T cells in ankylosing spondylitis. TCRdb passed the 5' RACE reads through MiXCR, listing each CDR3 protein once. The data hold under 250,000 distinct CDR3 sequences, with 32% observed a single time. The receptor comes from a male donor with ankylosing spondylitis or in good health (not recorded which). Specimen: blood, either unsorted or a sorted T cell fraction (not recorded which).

DNA of the CDR3: TGCAGTGCTAGCGGGGAGGGTTACCACGAGCAGTACTTC. The encoded protein is CSASGEGYHEQYF. The V call is TRBV20-1, the J call TRBJ2-7; 7 nucleotides match TRBD2. V lost 3 bases and J lost 5; bases outside the gene matches: 7. CDR1 DFQATT and CDR2 SNEGSKA come from the germline V gene (reference sequence). The CDR3 covers 13 residues.